These 9 T cell receptor beta chains share one sample of origin, sequenced in a study of PD-1 blockade in classical Hodgkin lymphoma. Exposure to brentuximab vedotin varied, and each patient had relapsed following autologous stem cell transplantation. Data came from immunoSEQ multiplex PCR; TCRdb stores just in-frame clones and leaves some out. The sample yields 95,000 or so clones, approximately 88% seen once. Sequencing used peripheral blood mononuclear cells (PBMCs), obtained at baseline. The receptors come from a human donor with classical Hodgkin lymphoma.

The chain combines TRBV27 with TRBJ2-2; 8 bases fit TRBD1. V was pared by 9 bases and J by 3 bases, with 12 bases of the junction left unmatched. Germline-derived CDR1 and CDR2 are MNHEY and SMNVEV (reference sequence). The CDR3 runs to 16 residues. CDR3 bases: TGTGCCAGTGGGGACAGGAATATCGCGGACACCGGGGAGCTGTTTTTT. This gives the protein CASGDRNIADTGELFF.

The chain links TRBV5-1 to TRBJ2-5; 7 bases are a match to TRBD2. V lost 0 bases and J lost 1; bases outside the gene matches: 3. The germline gives CDR1 SGHRS, CDR2 YFSETQ. The CDR3 runs 15 residues. CDR3 residues: CASSLGDYTQETQYF. The CDR3 nucleotides are TGCGCCAGCAGCTTGGGGGACTATACCCAAGAGACCCAGTACTTC.

V gene TRBV5-4 combines with J gene TRBJ2-7; TRBD1 aligns across 11 bases. The ends lost 3 bases at V and 6 bases at J; junction bases unmatched: 5. The CDR3 is made up of 14 amino acids. Per germline, CDR1 SGHNT and CDR2 YYREEE (reference sequence). CDR3 DNA sequence: TGTGCCAGCAGCTGGCCGGGACAGGGGGGCGAGCAGTACTTC. Its protein product is CASSWPGQGGEQYF.

The chain couples TRBV13 to TRBJ2-5; D is uncertain. Germline assignment: CDR1 PRHDT and CDR2 FYEKMQ (reference sequence). Trimming left V 2 bases short and J 2 bases short, with 6 bases between. The CDR3 sequence is 13 residues long. CDR3 DNA sequence: TGTGCCAGCAGCTTAAACAAGCAAGAGACCCAGTACTTC. It yields the protein CASSLNKQETQYF.

This sequence joins TRBV15 and TRBJ2-7; 7 bases map to TRBD2. Germline CDR1 LNHNV, CDR2 YYDKDF (reference sequence). The length of the CDR3 is 16 residues. The V segment lost 0 bases and the J segment 7 bases; nucleotides outside the gene matches: 12. CDR3 in DNA: TGTGCCACCAGCAGAGATGCAGCTAGCGGCGCCCGGGAGCAGTACTTC. It specifies CATSRDAASGAREQYF.

This sequence joins TRBV7-9 and TRBJ2-2; the D gene could be TRBD1 or TRBD2 (6 bases each). V lost 2 bases and J 3 bases, leaving 19 bases between the germline ends. The CDR3 covers 18 residues. Germline V gene data show CDR1 as SEHNR and CDR2 as FQNEAQ (reference sequence). CDR3 loop: CASSLRRDTQRDTGELFF. The CDR3 DNA reads as TGTGCCAGCAGCTTAAGGCGGGACACACAAAGGGACACCGGGGAGCTGTTTTTT.

The chain employs TRBV28 and TRBJ2-5; TRBD2 agrees at 10 bases. The V gene end was trimmed by 6 bases and the J gene end by 5 bases; junction bases not matched to a gene: 6. The CDR3 contains 14 residues. Germline CDR1 and CDR2: MDHEN and SYDVKM. CDR3: CASRGAGGRETQYF. CDR3 sequence (DNA): TGTGCCAGCAGGGGAGCGGGAGGGCGGGAGACCCAGTACTTC.

V usage is TRBV5-1 and J usage is TRBJ2-3; 8 bases map to TRBD1. V shed 4 bases, J shed 4 bases, and the junction held 5 bases outside the gene matches. CDR1 is SGHRS and CDR2 is YFSETQ in the germline V gene. The CDR3 covers 14 residues. The CDR3 is CASSQSTGADTQYF. The CDR3 nucleotides read TGCGCCAGCAGCCAGTCGACAGGGGCAGATACGCAGTATTTT.

This rearrangement joins TRBV7-3 to TRBJ2-1; 8 bases fit TRBD2. CDR1 is SGHTA and CDR2 is FQGTGA in the germline V gene. J gave up 3 bases and V 2 bases, and 3 bases lay outside the gene matches. The CDR3 totals 15 residues. The CDR3 loop reads CASSLALAGYNEQFF. The CDR3 DNA follows: TGTGCCAGCAGCTTAGCCCTAGCGGGCTACAATGAGCAGTTCTTC. The entire variable domain, with the rest obtained from reference TRBV7-3 and TRBJ2-1, is as follows: GAGVSQTPSNKVTEKGKYVELRCDPISGHTALYWYRQSLGQGPEFLIYFQGTGAADDSGLPNDRFFAVRPEGSVSTLKIQRTERGDSAVYLCASSLALAGYNEQFFGPGTRLTVL.